Presented here are 29 T cell receptor beta chains from one specimen sequenced in a study of monozygotic twins with inflammatory bowel disease. TCRdb reanalyzed the 5' RACE reads and collapses them to one entry per CDR3 protein, without DNA. The sample data list about 450,000 distinct CDR3 sequences. Sequencing was performed on blood. All receptors come from a human donor with ulcerative colitis or Crohn's disease, or a healthy co-twin of an affected twin (not recorded which).

The chain is built from TRBV5-1 and TRBJ2-2; with no DNA, the TCRdb D assignment of TRBD1 cannot be verified. CDR1 is SGHRS and CDR2 is YFSETQ in the germline V gene. This CDR3 has 15 residues. The CDR3 here is CASSWDRGLTGELFF.

The chain carries TRBV18 and TRBJ1-3; as DNA is missing, the TRBD1 call by TCRdb cannot be tested. The CDR3 runs to 14 residues. CDR1 and CDR2 (germline): KGHSH, LQKENI. CDR3 loop: CASSPRTEGNTIYF.

J is TRBJ2-1 and V is TRBV29-1; with no DNA, the TCRdb D assignment of TRBD1 cannot be verified. Germline CDR1 and CDR2: SQVTM and ANQGSEA. This CDR3 region has 16 residues. The CDR3 here is CSVERGTSDSYNEQFF.

This chain uses TRBV19 with TRBJ2-3; TCRdb selects TRBD1, and the lack of DNA leaves this call unchecked. This CDR3 has 13 residues. CDR1 and CDR2 from the germline V gene are LNHDA and SQIVND (reference sequence). This CDR3 reads CASSKGDTSGQYF.

V is TRBV6-5 and J is TRBJ1-2; the TCRdb D gene call, TRBD1, has no DNA to confirm it. The CDR3 is made up of 15 amino acids. Germline V CDR1 and CDR2: MNHEY, SVGAGI. CDR3 region: CASSYTPGESYGYTF.

V is TRBV2 and J is TRBJ2-5; with no DNA, the TCRdb D assignment of TRBD1 cannot be verified. This CDR3 is 13 amino acids long. CDR1 SNHLY and CDR2 FYNNEI come from the germline V gene. CDR3 protein: CASRTGTTETQYF.

V gene TRBV5-1 combines with J gene TRBJ1-6. CDR1 and CDR2 (germline): SGHRS, YFSETQ. The CDR3 runs 15 residues. The CDR3 reads CASSLRPEDNSPLHF.

V is TRBV7-6 and J is TRBJ2-1; as DNA is missing, the TRBD1 call by TCRdb cannot be tested. Germline CDR1 is SGHVS and CDR2 is FNYEAQ. This CDR3 is built from 16 residues. The CDR3 sequence is CASSFRTGGEGSEQFF.

This chain uses TRBV7-9 with TRBJ2-7; TCRdb's D call of TRBD2 is untestable without DNA. CDR1 and CDR2 (germline): SEHNR, FQNEAQ (reference sequence). The CDR3 sequence is 15 residues long. The chain's CDR3 is CASSWASAGPYEQYF. Filled out from reference TRBV7-9 and TRBJ2-7, the complete variable domain reads DTGVSQNPRHKITKRGQNVTFRCDPISEHNRLYWYRQTLGQGPEFLTYFQNEAQLEKSRLLSDRFSAERPKGSFSTLEIQRTEQGDSAMYLCASSWASAGPYEQYFGPGTRLTVT.

This chain links TRBV10-3 with TRBJ1-5. Germline loops: CDR1 ENHRY, CDR2 SYGVKD. CDR3 size: 13 residues. The CDR3 is CAISESRNQPQHF.

This chain uses TRBV2 with TRBJ2-1; TCRdb's D gene call, TRBD1, goes unchecked for lack of DNA. Looked up from germline, CDR1 is SNHLY and CDR2 is FYNNEI. The CDR3 runs to 14 residues. Here the CDR3 reads CASSGLRQGKEQFF.

The rearrangement uses TRBV12-3 or TRBV12-4 and TRBJ2-7. The CDR3 totals 12 residues. The CDR3 sequence is CASSRQPYEQYF.

The chain couples TRBV9 to TRBJ1-5; TCRdb gives TRBD1 as the D gene, but with no DNA this cannot be confirmed. The CDR3 loop spans 17 amino acids. Germline CDR1 reads SGDLS; CDR2 reads YYNGEE. CDR3 protein: CASSPSSGQGDNQPQHF.

J is TRBJ2-1 and V is TRBV3-1; TCRdb lists TRBD2, though no DNA is available to test this call. Per germline, CDR1 LGHDT and CDR2 YNNKEL (reference sequence). The CDR3 length is 18 residues. CDR3: CASSPGIVAGFGYNEQFF.

The V call is TRBV4-2, the J call TRBJ2-5; TCRdb reports TRBD2, a call that lacks DNA to check it against. The germline CDR1 and CDR2 sequences are LGHNA and YNFKEQ. This CDR3 is built from 14 residues. The CDR3 protein is CASSLSDDRETQYF.

The rearrangement joins TRBV6-2 or TRBV6-3 to TRBJ2-7. Germline loops: CDR1 MNHEY, CDR2 SVGEGT. The CDR3 is made up of 11 amino acids. This chain's CDR3 is CASSMIYEQYF.

This sequence joins TRBV7-9 and TRBJ2-7; TCRdb selects TRBD2, and the lack of DNA leaves this call unchecked. The length of the CDR3 is 16 residues. Germline V CDR1 and CDR2: SEHNR, FQNEAQ (reference sequence). The CDR3 is CASSYLAESGPYEQYF.

V and J are TRBV7-2 and TRBJ2-1; the D call from TCRdb, TRBD2, cannot be confirmed without DNA. CDR1 is SGHTA, CDR2 FQGNSA, per germline. The CDR3 runs to 15 residues. The CDR3 sequence is CASSLMAGRYNEQFF.

The chain has TRBV5-1 and TRBJ1-3; absent DNA, TCRdb's TRBD1 call cannot be checked. The CDR3 is made up of 14 amino acids. Germline values: CDR1 SGHRS, CDR2 YFSETQ. The CDR3 here is CASMTGEPGNTIYF.

The chain employs TRBV27 and TRBJ2-7; the D call of TRBD2 rests on TCRdb alone, since no DNA is present to check it. Germline V gene sequence: CDR1 MNHEY, CDR2 SMNVEV (reference sequence). The CDR3 runs to 13 residues. CDR3 in amino acids: CAAGPSGFYEQYF.

The chain is built from TRBV29-1 and TRBJ2-3. This CDR3 is 13 amino acids long. The germline V gene encodes CDR1 SQVTM and CDR2 ANQGSEA. This CDR3 reads CSVEDLSTDTQYF.

The genes are TRBV5-1 and TRBJ1-3; the D call of TRBD1 rests on TCRdb alone, since no DNA is present to check it. Looked up from germline, CDR1 is SGHRS and CDR2 is YFSETQ. This CDR3 is 15 amino acids long. The CDR3 sequence is CASSLDGTAGNTIYF.

The rearrangement uses TRBV20-1 and TRBJ2-3; without DNA, the TCRdb call of TRBD1 cannot be checked. Germline loops: CDR1 DFQATT, CDR2 SNEGSKA (reference sequence). The CDR3 sequence is 15 residues long. CDR3 sequence reads: CSARRTGGHTDTQYF.

J is TRBJ2-3 and V is TRBV18. This CDR3 contains 14 residues. The germline gives CDR1 KGHSH, CDR2 LQKENI. This CDR3 is CASSPLLYRETQYF.

The chain links TRBV18 to TRBJ2-1; the TCRdb call, TRBD1, lacks DNA for checking. From germline, CDR1 is KGHSH and CDR2 LQKENI. The CDR3 is made up of 14 amino acids. Here the CDR3 reads CASSFRGGYDEQFF. Full variable domain (missing parts from reference TRBV18 and TRBJ2-1): NAGVMQNPRHLVRRRGQEARLRCSPMKGHSHVYWYRQLPEEGLKFMVYLQKENIIDESGMPKERFSAEFPKEGPSILRIQQVVRGDSAAYFCASSFRGGYDEQFFGPGTRLTVL.

The chain couples TRBV20-1 to TRBJ1-4; the TRBD1 assignment by TCRdb is unverifiable without DNA. The CDR3 is 16 residues long. Germline V CDR1 and CDR2: DFQATT, SNEGSKA (reference sequence). The CDR3 sequence is CSARETRGATNEKLFF.

The V and J genes are TRBV20-1 and TRBJ2-1. Germline V CDR1 and CDR2: DFQATT, SNEGSKA (reference sequence). The CDR3 length is 15 residues. This CDR3 is CSARAPSGSYNEQFF.

The V call is TRBV28, the J call TRBJ2-7; absent DNA, TCRdb's TRBD1 call cannot be checked. Germline CDR1 and CDR2: MDHEN and SYDVKM. The CDR3 totals 14 residues. This CDR3 is CASSLNGGQYEQYF.

This chain joins TRBV12-3 or TRBV12-4 and TRBJ2-2. The CDR3 consists of 12 residues. CDR3 residues: CASRLEAGELFF.